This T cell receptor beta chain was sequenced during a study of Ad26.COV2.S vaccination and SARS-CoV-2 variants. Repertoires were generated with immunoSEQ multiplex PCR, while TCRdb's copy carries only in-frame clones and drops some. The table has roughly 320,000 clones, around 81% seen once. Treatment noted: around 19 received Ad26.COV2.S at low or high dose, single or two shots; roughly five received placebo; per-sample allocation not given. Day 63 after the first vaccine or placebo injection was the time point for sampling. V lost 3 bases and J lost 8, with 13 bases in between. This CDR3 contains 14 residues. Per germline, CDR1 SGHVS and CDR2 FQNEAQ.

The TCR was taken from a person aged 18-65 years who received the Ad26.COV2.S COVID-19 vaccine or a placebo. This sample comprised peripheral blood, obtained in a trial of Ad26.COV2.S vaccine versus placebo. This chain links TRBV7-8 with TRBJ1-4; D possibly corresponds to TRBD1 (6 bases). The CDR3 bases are TGTGCCAGCAGCTTGGGGGGCGTTGGGGAAAAACTGTTTTTT. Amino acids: CASSLGGVGEKLFF. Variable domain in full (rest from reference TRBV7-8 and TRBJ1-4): GAGVSQSPRYKVAKRGQDVALRCDPISGHVSLFWYQQALGQGPEFLTYFQNEAQLDKSGLPSDRFFAERPEGSVSTLKIQRTQQEDSAVYLCASSLGGVGEKLFFGSGTQLSVL.